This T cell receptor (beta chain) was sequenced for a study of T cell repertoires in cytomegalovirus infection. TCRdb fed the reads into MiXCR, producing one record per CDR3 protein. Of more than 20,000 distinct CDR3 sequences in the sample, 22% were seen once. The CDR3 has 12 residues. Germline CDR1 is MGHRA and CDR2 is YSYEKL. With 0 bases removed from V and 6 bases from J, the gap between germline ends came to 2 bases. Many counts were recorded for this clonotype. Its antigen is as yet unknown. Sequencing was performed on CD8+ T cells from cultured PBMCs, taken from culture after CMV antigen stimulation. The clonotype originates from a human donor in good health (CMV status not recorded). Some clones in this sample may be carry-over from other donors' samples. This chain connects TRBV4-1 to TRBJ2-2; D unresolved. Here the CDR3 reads CASSQDAGELFF. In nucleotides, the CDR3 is TGCGCCAGCAGCCAAGACGCCGGGGAGCTGTTTTTT.